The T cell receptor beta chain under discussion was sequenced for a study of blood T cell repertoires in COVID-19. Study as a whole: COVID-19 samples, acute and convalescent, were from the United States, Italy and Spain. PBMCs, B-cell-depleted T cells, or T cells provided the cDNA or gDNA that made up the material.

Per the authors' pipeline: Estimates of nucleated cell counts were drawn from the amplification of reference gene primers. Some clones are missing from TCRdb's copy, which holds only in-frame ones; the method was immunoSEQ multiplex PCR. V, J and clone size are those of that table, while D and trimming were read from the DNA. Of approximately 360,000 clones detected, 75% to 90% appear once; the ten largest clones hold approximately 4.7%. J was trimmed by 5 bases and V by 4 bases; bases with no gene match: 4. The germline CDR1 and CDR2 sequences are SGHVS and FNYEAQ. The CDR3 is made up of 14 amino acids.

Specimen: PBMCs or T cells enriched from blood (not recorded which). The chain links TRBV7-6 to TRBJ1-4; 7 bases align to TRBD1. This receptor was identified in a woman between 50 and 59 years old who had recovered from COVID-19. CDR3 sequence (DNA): TGTGCCAGCAGCTCCAGGGGGGAAAATGAAAAACTGTTTTTT. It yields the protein CASSSRGENEKLFF.